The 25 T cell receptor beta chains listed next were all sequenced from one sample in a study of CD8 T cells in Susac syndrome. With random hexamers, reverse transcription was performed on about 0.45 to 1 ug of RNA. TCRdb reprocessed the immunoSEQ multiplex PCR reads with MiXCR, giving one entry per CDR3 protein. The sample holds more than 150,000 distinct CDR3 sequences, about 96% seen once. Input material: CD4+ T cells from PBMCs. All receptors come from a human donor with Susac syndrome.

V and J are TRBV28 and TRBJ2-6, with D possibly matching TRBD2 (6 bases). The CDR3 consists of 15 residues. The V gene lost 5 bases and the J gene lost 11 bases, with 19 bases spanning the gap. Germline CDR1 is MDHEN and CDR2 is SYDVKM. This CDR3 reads CASSQGRFGTYVLTF. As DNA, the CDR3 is TGTGCCAGCAGTCAAGGACGCTTTGGGACTTACGTCCTGACTTTC. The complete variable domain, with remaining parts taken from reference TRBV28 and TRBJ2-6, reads DVKVTQSSRYLVKRTGEKVFLECVQDMDHENMFWYRQDPGLGLRLIYFSYDVKMKEKGDIPEGYSVSREKKERFSLILESASTNQTSMYLCASSQGRFGTYVLTFGAGSRLTVL.

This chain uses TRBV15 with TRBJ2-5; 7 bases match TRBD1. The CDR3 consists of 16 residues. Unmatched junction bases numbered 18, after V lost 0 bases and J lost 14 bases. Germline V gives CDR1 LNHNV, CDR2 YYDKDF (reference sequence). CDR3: CATSRDGRGTALLSYF. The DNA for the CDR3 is TGTGCCACCAGCAGAGATGGTCGAGGGACAGCGCTTCTTTCATACTTC.

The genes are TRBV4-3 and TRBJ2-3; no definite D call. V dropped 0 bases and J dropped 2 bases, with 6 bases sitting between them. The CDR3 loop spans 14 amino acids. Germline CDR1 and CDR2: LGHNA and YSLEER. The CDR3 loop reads CASSQDPNTDTQYF. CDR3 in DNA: TGCGCCAGCAGCCAAGACCCAAACACAGATACGCAGTATTTT.

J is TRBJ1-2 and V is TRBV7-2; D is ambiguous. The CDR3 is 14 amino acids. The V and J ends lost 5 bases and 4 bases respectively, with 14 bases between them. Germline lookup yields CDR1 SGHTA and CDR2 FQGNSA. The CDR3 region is CASSLDTHSYGYTF. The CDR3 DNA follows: TGTGCCAGCAGCCTCGACACTCATTCCTATGGCTACACCTTC.

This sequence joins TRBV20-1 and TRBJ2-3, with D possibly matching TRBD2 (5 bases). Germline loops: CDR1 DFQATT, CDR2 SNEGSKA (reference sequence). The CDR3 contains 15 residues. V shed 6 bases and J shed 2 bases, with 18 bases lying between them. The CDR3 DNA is TGCAGTGCCTATGGACTGCTTTACCCCACAGATACGCAGTATTTT. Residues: CSAYGLLYPTDTQYF.

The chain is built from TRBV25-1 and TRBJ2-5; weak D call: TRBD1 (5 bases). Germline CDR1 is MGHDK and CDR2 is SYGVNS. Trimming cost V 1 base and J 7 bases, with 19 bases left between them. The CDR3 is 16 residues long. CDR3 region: CASSEFDGQGLVTQYF. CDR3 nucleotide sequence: TGTGCCAGCAGTGAATTTGATGGCCAGGGTCTGGTGACCCAGTACTTC.

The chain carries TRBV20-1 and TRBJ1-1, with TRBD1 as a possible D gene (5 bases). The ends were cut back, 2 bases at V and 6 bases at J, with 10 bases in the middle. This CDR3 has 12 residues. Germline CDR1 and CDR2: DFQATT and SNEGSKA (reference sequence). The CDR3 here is CSARRQTAEAFF. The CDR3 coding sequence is TGCAGTGCTAGAAGACAGACTGCTGAAGCTTTCTTT.

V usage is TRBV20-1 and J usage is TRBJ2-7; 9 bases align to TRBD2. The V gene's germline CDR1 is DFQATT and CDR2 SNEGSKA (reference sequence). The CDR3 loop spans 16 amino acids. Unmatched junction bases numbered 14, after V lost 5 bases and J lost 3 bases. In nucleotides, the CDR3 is TGCAGTGCTCCCTCAGCGTCTAGCGGGACGCACTACGAGCAGTACTTC. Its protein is CSAPSASSGTHYEQYF.

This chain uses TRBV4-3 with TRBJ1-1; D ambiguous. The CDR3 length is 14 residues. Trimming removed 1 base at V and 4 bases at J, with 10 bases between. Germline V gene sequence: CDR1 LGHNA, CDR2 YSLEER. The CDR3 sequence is CASSQVSRSTEAFF. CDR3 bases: TGCGCCAGCAGCCAAGTCAGTCGGTCCACTGAAGCTTTCTTT.

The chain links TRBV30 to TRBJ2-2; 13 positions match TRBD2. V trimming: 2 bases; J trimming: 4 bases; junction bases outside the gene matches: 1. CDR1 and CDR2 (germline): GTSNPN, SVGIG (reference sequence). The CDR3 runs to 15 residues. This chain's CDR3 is CAWSRTSGSTGELFF. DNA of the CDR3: TGTGCCTGGAGTAGGACTAGCGGGAGCACCGGGGAGCTGTTTTTT.

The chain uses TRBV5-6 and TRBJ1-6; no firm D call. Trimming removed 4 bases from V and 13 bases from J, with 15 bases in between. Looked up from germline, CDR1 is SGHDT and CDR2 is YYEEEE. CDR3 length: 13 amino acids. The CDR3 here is CASSAWTENPLHF. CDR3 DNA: TGTGCCAGCAGCGCCTGGACTGAGAACCCCCTCCACTTT. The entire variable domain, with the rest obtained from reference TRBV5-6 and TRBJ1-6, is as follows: DAGVTQSPTHLIKTRGQQVTLRCSPKSGHDTVSWYQQALGQGPQFIFQYYEEEERQRGNFPDRFSGHQFPNYSSELNVNALLLGDSALYLCASSAWTENPLHFGNGTRLTVT.

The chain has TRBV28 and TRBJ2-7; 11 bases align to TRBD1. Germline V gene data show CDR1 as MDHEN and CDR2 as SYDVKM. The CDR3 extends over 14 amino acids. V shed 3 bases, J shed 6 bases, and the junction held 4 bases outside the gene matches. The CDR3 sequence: CASSFGDRGSEQYV. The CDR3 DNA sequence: TGTGCCAGCAGTTTTGGGGACAGGGGGTCCGAGCAGTACGTC.

CDR3 loop: CASSQAPQGRQFF. DNA for the CDR3: TGTGCCAGCAGCCAAGCCCCCCAGGGGAGGCAGTTCTTC. The rearrangement joins TRBV3-1 to TRBJ2-1, with a possible D match to TRBD1 (6 bases). Deletions cut 1 base from V and 12 bases from J, with 13 bases between. The CDR3 extends over 13 amino acids. CDR1 LGHDT and CDR2 YNNKEL come from the germline V gene (reference sequence).

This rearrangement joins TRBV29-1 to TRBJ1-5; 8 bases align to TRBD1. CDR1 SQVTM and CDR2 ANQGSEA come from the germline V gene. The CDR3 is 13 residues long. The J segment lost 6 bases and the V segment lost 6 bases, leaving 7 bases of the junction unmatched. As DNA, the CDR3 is TGCAGCGTGAAGGACAGGGACGGTCAGCCCCAGCATTTT. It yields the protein CSVKDRDGQPQHF.

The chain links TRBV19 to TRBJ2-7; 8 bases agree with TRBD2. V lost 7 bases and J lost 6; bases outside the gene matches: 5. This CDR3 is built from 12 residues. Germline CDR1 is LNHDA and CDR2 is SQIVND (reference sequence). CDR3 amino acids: CASKAGGGEQYF. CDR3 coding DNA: TGTGCCAGTAAGGCGGGAGGAGGCGAGCAGTACTTC.

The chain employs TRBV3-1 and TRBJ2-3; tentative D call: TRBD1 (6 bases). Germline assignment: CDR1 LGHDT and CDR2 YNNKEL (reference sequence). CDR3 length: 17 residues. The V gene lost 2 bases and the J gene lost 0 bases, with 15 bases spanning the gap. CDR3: CASSQSDRLTSTDTQYF. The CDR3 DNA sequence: TGTGCCAGCAGCCAAAGTGACAGGTTGACTAGCACAGATACGCAGTATTTT.

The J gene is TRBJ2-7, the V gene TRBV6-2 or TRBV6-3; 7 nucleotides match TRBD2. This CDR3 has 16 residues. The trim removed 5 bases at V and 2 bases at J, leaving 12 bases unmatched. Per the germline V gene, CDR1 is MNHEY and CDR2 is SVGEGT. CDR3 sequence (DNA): TGTGCCAGCAGTCCCCATGGGTCTAGCGGAACCTACGAGCAGTACTTC. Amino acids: CASSPHGSSGTYEQYF.

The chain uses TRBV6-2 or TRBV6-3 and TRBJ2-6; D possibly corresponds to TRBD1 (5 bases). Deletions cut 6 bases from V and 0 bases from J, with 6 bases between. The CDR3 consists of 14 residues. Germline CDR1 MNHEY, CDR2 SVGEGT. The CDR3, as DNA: TGTGCCAGCAGGGACAACTCTGGGGCCAACGTCCTGACTTTC. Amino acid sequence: CASRDNSGANVLTF.

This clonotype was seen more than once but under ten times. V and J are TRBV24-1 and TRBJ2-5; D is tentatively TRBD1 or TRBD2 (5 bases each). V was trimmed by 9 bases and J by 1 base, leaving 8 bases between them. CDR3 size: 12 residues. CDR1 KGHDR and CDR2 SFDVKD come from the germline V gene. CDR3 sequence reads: CATRGSQETQYF. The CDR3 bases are TGTGCCACCCGGGGCAGCCAAGAGACCCAGTACTTC.

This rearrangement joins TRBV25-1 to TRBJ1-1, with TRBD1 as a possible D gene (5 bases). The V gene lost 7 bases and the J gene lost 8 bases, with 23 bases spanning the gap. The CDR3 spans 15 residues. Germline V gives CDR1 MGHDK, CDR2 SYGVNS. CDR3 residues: CASKGLGGSTGEAFF. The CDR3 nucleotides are TGTGCCAGCAAGGGACTCGGGGGGAGCACAGGAGAAGCTTTCTTT.

This CDR3 reads CSAPLPAGGTYNEQFF. The CDR3 coding sequence is TGCAGCGCCCCCCTACCAGCGGGGGGCACTTACAATGAGCAGTTCTTC. V and J are TRBV29-1 and TRBJ2-1; 9 bases are a match to TRBD2. Germline CDR1 is SQVTM and CDR2 is ANQGSEA. The CDR3 consists of 16 residues. With 7 bases clipped from V and 4 bases from J, the junction kept 14 bases outside the gene matches.

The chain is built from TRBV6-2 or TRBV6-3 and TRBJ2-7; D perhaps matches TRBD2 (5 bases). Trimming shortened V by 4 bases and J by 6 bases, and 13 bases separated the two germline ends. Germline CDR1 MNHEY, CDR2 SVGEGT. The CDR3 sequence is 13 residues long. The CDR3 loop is CASSSRVTVEQYF. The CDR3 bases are TGTGCCAGCAGTTCGAGGGTGACCGTCGAGCAGTACTTC.

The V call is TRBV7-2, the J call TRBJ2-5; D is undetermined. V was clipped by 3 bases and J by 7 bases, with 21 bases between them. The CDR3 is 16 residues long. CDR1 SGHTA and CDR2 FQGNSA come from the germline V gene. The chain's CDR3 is CASSLFSAGDLVTQYF. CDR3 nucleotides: TGTGCCAGCAGCTTGTTTTCCGCAGGAGACTTGGTGACCCAGTACTTC.

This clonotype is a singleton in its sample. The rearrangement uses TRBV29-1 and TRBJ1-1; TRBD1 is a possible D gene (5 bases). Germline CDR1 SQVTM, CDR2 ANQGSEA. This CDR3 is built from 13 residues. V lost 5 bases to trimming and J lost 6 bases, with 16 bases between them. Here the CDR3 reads CSVKRGGSPEAFF. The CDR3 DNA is TGCAGCGTTAAACGCGGGGGTAGCCCTGAAGCTTTCTTT.

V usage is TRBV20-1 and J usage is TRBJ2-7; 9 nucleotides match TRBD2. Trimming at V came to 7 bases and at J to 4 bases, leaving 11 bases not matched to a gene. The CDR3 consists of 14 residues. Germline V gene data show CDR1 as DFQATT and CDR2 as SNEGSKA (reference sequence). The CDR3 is CSGLTSGTPYEQYF. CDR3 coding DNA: TGCAGTGGCCTGACTAGCGGTACTCCATACGAGCAGTACTTC.